This entry lists 9 T cell receptor beta chains sequenced from one sample in a study of metastatic and nonmetastatic thyroid tumors. No treatment had been given to any patient before thyroid surgery. TCRdb recomputed clones from the PCR reads via MiXCR. The sample contains tens of thousands of clones, over 10% of which appear only once. Sequenced sample: blood. All receptors come from a female donor with papillary thyroid cancer or a benign thyroid nodule (not recorded which). Some clones in this sample may be carry-over from other donors' samples.

This clone ranks as medium-sized (0.01 to 0.1%). V usage is TRBV20-1 and J usage is TRBJ1-1; 8 nucleotides agree with TRBD1. Germline V gene lookup returns CDR1 DFQATT and CDR2 SNEGSKA (reference sequence). The CDR3 spans 18 residues. With 0 bases clipped from V and 7 bases from J, the junction kept 19 bases outside the gene matches. CDR3: CSARDTGPGQGSFFEAFF. As DNA, the CDR3 is TGCAGTGCTAGAGATACGGGACCAGGACAGGGAAGTTTTTTTGAAGCTTTCTTT.

This clone was seen ten or more times. DNA of the CDR3: TGTGCCAGCAGCCACGAGGGCACGAACACCGGGGAGCTGTTTTTT. This sequence encodes CASSHEGTNTGELFF. This chain joins TRBV3-1 and TRBJ2-2, with D possibly TRBD2 on 5 matching bases. The CDR3 extends over 15 amino acids. Germline loops: CDR1 LGHDT, CDR2 YNNKEL (reference sequence). Trimming pared 3 bases from V and 0 bases from J, leaving 8 bases between.

Ten or more counts support this clone. V and J are TRBV28 and TRBJ1-5; possibly TRBD1 for D (5 bases). The CDR3 length is 17 residues. CDR1 is MDHEN, CDR2 SYDVKM, per germline. The V end was cut by 5 bases, the J end by 11 bases, with 28 bases between. CDR3 coding DNA: TGTGCCAGCAGTCTAGTAACAGTAGGGACTATTTATCTGGCCCAGCATTTT. It is translated as CASSLVTVGTIYLAQHF.

This clone turned up a few times. The gene calls are TRBV28 and TRBJ1-6; D is possibly TRBD1 (6 bases). The V gene lost 6 bases and the J gene lost 7 bases, with 10 bases spanning the gap. CDR1 and CDR2 (germline): MDHEN, SYDVKM. The CDR3 totals 13 residues. DNA of the CDR3: TGTGCCAGCAGGGGACACCTGAATTCACCCCTCCACTTT. It yields the protein CASRGHLNSPLHF.

As concerns this clone: A much larger clone lies one base from this, so it may be a read error. The CDR3 DNA sequence: TGCGCCAGCAGCCCCGGGGGGGATCAGCCCCAGCATTTT. Protein product: CASSPGGDQPQHF. The chain combines TRBV5-1 with TRBJ1-5; a weak D match, TRBD1 (5 bases). Trimming shortened V by 4 bases and J by 5 bases, and 10 bases separated the two germline ends. The CDR3 length is 13 residues. Germline assignment: CDR1 SGHRS and CDR2 YFSETQ.

By frequency in the sample, this clone is medium-sized. The chain combines TRBV6-1 with TRBJ1-1; D may be TRBD1 (5 bases). The CDR3 runs 14 residues. V lost 6 bases and J 0 bases, leaving 11 bases between the germline ends. Germline CDR1 is MNHNS and CDR2 is SASEGT. This CDR3 reads CASSPTTVNTEAFF. CDR3 DNA: TGTGCCAGCAGCCCTACGACAGTGAACACTGAAGCTTTCTTT.

This clone was counted many times. The chain carries TRBV13 and TRBJ2-2; D not resolved. Trimming took 3 bases from V and 5 from J, leaving 1 base between them. The CDR3 contains 11 residues. Looked up from germline, CDR1 is PRHDT and CDR2 is FYEKMQ (reference sequence). CDR3 sequence: CASSFTGELFF. The DNA of the CDR3 is TGTGCCAGCAGCTTTACCGGGGAGCTGTTTTTT.

This clone was seen ten or more times. The gene calls are TRBV10-1 and TRBJ2-2, with D possibly TRBD1 on 6 matching bases. V lost 6 bases and J 5 bases, leaving 13 bases between the germline ends. The CDR3 runs 14 residues. Germline CDR1 WNHNN, CDR2 SYGVQD (reference sequence). The CDR3 region is CASRQGGSTGELFF. CDR3 DNA: TGCGCCAGCAGACAAGGGGGAAGTACCGGGGAGCTGTTTTTT.

The table lists this clone with many counts. V and J are TRBV4-1 and TRBJ2-1; D is unclear. The CDR3 consists of 16 residues. Germline CDR1 reads MGHRA; CDR2 reads YSYEKL. V gave up 0 bases and J gave up 3 bases, with 12 bases separating them. CDR3 nucleotides: TGCGCCAGCAGCCAAGATCGAAGGCCCGTCTACAATGAGCAGTTCTTC. Its translation is CASSQDRRPVYNEQFF.